This T cell receptor beta chain is from a study of ipilimumab plus nivolumab after autologous stem cell transplantation. At the level of the study: Both relapsed and primary refractory DLBCL were included.

The ends were cut back, 1 base at V and 3 bases at J, with 12 bases in the middle. The CDR3 is 15 amino acids. CDR1 and CDR2 (germline): MNHNS, SASEGT. Here immunoSEQ multiplex PCR was the method, and the copy in TCRdb shows in-frame clones only, minus some. The sample contains fewer than 85,000 clones, 83% of which appear only once. The sample here was PBMCs, taken in a trial of ipilimumab plus nivolumab as post-transplant consolidation. This receptor was taken from a male donor with diffuse large B-cell lymphoma. The chain employs TRBV6-1 and TRBJ1-1; D gene ambiguous. CDR3 amino acids: CASSEELRLDTEAFF. The CDR3 coding sequence is TGTGCCAGCAGTGAAGAGCTCAGGTTGGACACTGAAGCTTTCTTT.